This T cell receptor (beta chain) stems from a study of early T cells in non-severe SARS-CoV-2 infection. TCRdb analysed the 5' RACE reads with MiXCR anew, one entry per CDR3 protein. The sample yields tens of thousands of distinct CDR3 sequences, 14% seen once. Only a few counts were recorded for this clonotype. Germline lookup yields CDR1 SGHRS and CDR2 YFSETQ. The CDR3 covers 16 residues. V was clipped by 0 bases and J by 1 base; unmatched bases: 5. The TCR was taken from an adult who was a healthcare worker with PCR-confirmed SARS-CoV-2 infection or an uninfected control (not recorded which). Sequencing input: whole blood. The chain couples TRBV5-1 to TRBJ2-3, with 7 bases that match TRBD2. The CDR3 here is CASSLVAGDGTDTQYF. In DNA, the CDR3 is TGCGCCAGCAGCTTGGTGGCGGGGGACGGCACAGATACGCAGTATTTT.